This section outlines one T cell receptor (beta chain) sequence together with its context. Its antigen is currently unknown. Trimming removed 6 bases from V and 10 bases from J, with 20 bases in between. Germline CDR1 is SGHDT and CDR2 is YYEEEE. The CDR3 is made up of 14 amino acids. This sample was included in a study of cytomegalovirus exposure and HLA in healthy donors. The study's findings and limits: According to a subsequent analysis, TCR clusters from the first cohort were inclined to appear together in the 110 or so validation repertoires. In vitro confirmation showed three CMV-associated chains to be CMV antigen specific. According to reports, the classifier identified cytomegalovirus status with high specificity and sensitivity. Cytomegalovirus-associated TCR beta chains were listed, numbering some 170.

TCRdb's table, derived via immunoSEQ multiplex PCR, lists solely in-frame clones and lacks some. The sample records 100,000 to 130,000 clones, 70% to 85% being singletons. The V call is TRBV5-6, the J call TRBJ2-1; possibly TRBD1 for D (6 bases). Sequenced material: PBMCs. The receptor comes from a woman under 30 in good health and CMV-seronegative. CDR3 amino acids: CASTRDKGQGEQFF. CDR3 in DNA: TGTGCCAGCACCCGAGATAAGGGACAAGGAGAGCAGTTCTTC.